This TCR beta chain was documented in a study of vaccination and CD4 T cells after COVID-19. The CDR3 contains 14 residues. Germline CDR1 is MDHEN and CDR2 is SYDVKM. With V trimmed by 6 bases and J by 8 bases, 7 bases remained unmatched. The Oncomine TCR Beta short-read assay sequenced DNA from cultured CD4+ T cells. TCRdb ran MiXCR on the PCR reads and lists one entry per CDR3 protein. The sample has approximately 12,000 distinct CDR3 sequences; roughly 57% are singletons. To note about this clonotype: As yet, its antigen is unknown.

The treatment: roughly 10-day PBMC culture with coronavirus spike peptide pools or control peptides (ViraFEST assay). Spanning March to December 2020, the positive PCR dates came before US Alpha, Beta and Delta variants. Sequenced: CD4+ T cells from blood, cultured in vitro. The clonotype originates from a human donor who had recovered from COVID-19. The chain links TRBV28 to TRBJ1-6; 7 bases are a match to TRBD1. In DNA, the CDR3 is TGTGCCAGCAGACCGGGACAGATCCATTCACCCCTCCACTTT. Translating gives CASRPGQIHSPLHF. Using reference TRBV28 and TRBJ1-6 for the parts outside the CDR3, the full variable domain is DVKVTQSSRYLVKRTGEKVFLECVQDMDHENMFWYRQDPGLGLRLIYFSYDVKMKEKGDIPEGYSVSREKKERFSLILESASTNQTSMYLCASRPGQIHSPLHFGNGTRLTVT.